Below are 13 T cell receptor beta chains sequenced from a single sample in a study of cytomegalovirus exposure and HLA in healthy donors. Researchers ran the PCR with 60 Vbeta and 13 Jbeta primers. Only in-frame clones appear in the TCRdb table, and some are missing; sequencing was by immunoSEQ multiplex PCR. The sample has 150,000 to 200,000 clones; about 80% are singletons. Sequencing used PBMCs. The origin of the receptors is a woman between 50 and 59 years old in good health and CMV-seronegative.

The genes are TRBV5-1 and TRBJ1-5; possibly TRBD1 for D (6 bases). CDR1 and CDR2 from the germline V gene are SGHRS and YFSETQ. CDR3 length equals 15 residues. V lost 0 bases and J lost 5, with 12 bases in between. CDR3 sequence reads: CASSLGVTGDQPQHF. The CDR3 DNA reads as TGCGCCAGCAGCTTGGGTGTGACAGGTGATCAGCCCCAGCATTTT.

This rearrangement joins TRBV6-1 to TRBJ1-4; D remains unclear. V lost 0 bases and J 12 bases, leaving 8 bases between the germline ends. The CDR3 totals 12 residues. Per germline, CDR1 MNHNS and CDR2 SASEGT. The CDR3 DNA is TGTGCCAGCAGTGAAGCTAGCAACCAACTGTTTTTT. This codes for CASSEASNQLFF.

The gene calls are TRBV6-5 and TRBJ2-1; D is ambiguous. CDR1 is MNHEY, CDR2 SVGAGI, per germline. Trimming took off 2 bases at V and 4 bases at J, with 6 bases between the two ends. The CDR3 is 13 residues long. CDR3 coding DNA: TGTGCCAGCAGTTACAGTCAGTACAATGAGCAGTTCTTC. This sequence encodes CASSYSQYNEQFF.

The chain joins TRBV28 to TRBJ2-1; D is perhaps TRBD2 (5 bases). This CDR3 contains 15 residues. Germline loops: CDR1 MDHEN, CDR2 SYDVKM. V lost 3 bases and J 3 bases, leaving 12 bases between the germline ends. CDR3 DNA: TGTGCCAGCAGTTTCGCCCTCGGAGGCTACAATGAGCAGTTCTTC. Its translation: CASSFALGGYNEQFF.

The chain combines TRBV28 with TRBJ2-4, with 8 bases identical to TRBD1. The CDR3 sequence is 18 residues long. V lost 2 bases and J lost 2; bases outside the gene matches: 11. The germline gives CDR1 MDHEN, CDR2 SYDVKM. The CDR3 reads CASSLPSGQGFSKNIQYF. The CDR3 DNA reads as TGTGCCAGCAGTTTACCCTCAGGACAGGGTTTTTCCAAAAACATTCAGTACTTC.

The J gene is TRBJ1-5, the V gene TRBV6-6; a possible D gene is TRBD1 (6 bases). This CDR3 has 14 residues. V was trimmed by 6 bases and J by 4 bases, leaving 13 bases between them. Germline V gives CDR1 MNHNY, CDR2 SVGAGI (reference sequence). The CDR3 loop reads CASSAGGSNQPQHF. DNA for the CDR3: TGTGCCAGCAGCGCGGGGGGCTCAAATCAGCCCCAGCATTTT.

The chain recombines TRBV12-5 with TRBJ2-1, with TRBD1 matching over 7 bases. Germline V lookup: CDR1 LGHNT, CDR2 FRNRAP. There are 15 residues in the CDR3. With V trimmed by 7 bases and J by 0 bases, 6 bases remained unmatched. CDR3 coding DNA: TGTGCTAGTGCCCAAAACAGGGGCTCCTACAATGAGCAGTTCTTC. Protein product: CASAQNRGSYNEQFF.

J is TRBJ1-5 and V is TRBV19; no firm D call. Germline V gene lookup returns CDR1 LNHDA and CDR2 SQIVND (reference sequence). The CDR3 is 14 amino acids. Trimming removed 5 bases at V and 7 bases at J, with 15 bases between. The CDR3 protein is CASSPVRERQPQHF. In nucleotides, the CDR3 is TGTGCCAGTAGTCCGGTTAGGGAGAGGCAGCCCCAGCATTTT.

This clone has a handful of counts. J is TRBJ2-1 and V is TRBV9, with TRBD1 matching 9 bases. V gave up 2 bases and J gave up 7 bases; unmatched junction bases: 7. The CDR3 extends over 15 amino acids. The germline V gene encodes CDR1 SGDLS and CDR2 YYNGEE. The CDR3 is CASSVRGTGLNEQFF. DNA for the CDR3: TGTGCCAGCAGCGTTCGGGGGACAGGGCTGAATGAGCAGTTCTTC.

V usage is TRBV5-4 and J usage is TRBJ2-3; 8 positions match TRBD2. J was trimmed by 3 bases and V by 2 bases; bases with no gene match: 8. The CDR3 sequence is 16 residues long. The germline gives CDR1 SGHNT, CDR2 YYREEE (reference sequence). This CDR3 is CASSFLRGGLTDTQYF. The CDR3 DNA reads as TGTGCCAGCAGCTTCCTACGGGGGGGGCTGACAGATACGCAGTATTTT.

This clone was seen more than once but under ten times. The gene calls are TRBV7-9 and TRBJ2-7; 12 bases agree with TRBD1. CDR1 and CDR2 from the germline V gene are SEHNR and FQNEAQ (reference sequence). The CDR3 contains 15 residues. Trimming removed 6 bases from V and 5 bases from J; junction bases left unmatched: 8. The CDR3 here is CASSSGTGGADEQYF. The CDR3 bases are TGTGCCAGCAGTTCCGGGACAGGGGGCGCGGACGAGCAGTACTTC.

The CDR3 spells CATSRDVIEGLAGAPPGDEQYF. The CDR3 nucleotides are TGTGCCACCAGCAGAGATGTCATCGAGGGACTAGCGGGGGCCCCCCCCGGGGACGAGCAGTACTTC. The rearrangement joins TRBV15 to TRBJ2-7, with 14 bases matching TRBD2. V was pared by 0 bases and J by 5 bases, with 21 bases of the junction left unmatched. The CDR3 runs 22 residues. The germline V gene has CDR1 LNHNV and CDR2 YYDKDF (reference sequence).

The chain is built from TRBV13 and TRBJ2-7, with D maybe TRBD1 (6 bases). Trimming shortened V by 3 bases and J by 3 bases, and 9 bases separated the two germline ends. CDR3 length equals 13 residues. CDR1 PRHDT and CDR2 FYEKMQ come from the germline V gene (reference sequence). CDR3 in DNA: TGTGCCAGCAGCTTCACAGGGCTCTACGAGCAGTACTTC. Residues: CASSFTGLYEQYF.